These 26 T cell receptor beta chains share one sample of origin, sequenced in a study of blood T cell repertoires in COVID-19. Clones were sequenced by immunoSEQ multiplex PCR, and TCRdb holds only the in-frame ones, with some missing. This sample carries 40,000 to 60,000 clones, 90% to 95% of them seen once, and the ten largest clones take roughly 1%. Sequencing input: peripheral blood. These receptors were taken from a man aged 55 to 70 with COVID-19, enrolled during active disease.

The chain links TRBV7-2 to TRBJ1-6; 9 nucleotides match TRBD1. Trimming cost V 5 bases and J 6 bases; bases outside gene matches: 5. This CDR3 contains 15 residues. Germline V lookup: CDR1 SGHTA, CDR2 FQGNSA. CDR3 in DNA: TGTGCCAGCAGCAGGGGACAGGGTCCTAATTCACCCCTCCACTTT. This encodes CASSRGQGPNSPLHF. Full variable domain (remainder filled in from reference TRBV7-2 and TRBJ1-6): GAGVSQSPSNKVTEKGKDVELRCDPISGHTALYWYRQSLGQGLEFLIYFQGNSAPDKSGLPSDRFSAERTGGSVSTLTIQRTQQEDSAVYLCASSRGQGPNSPLHFGNGTRLTVT.

The V call is TRBV5-1, the J call TRBJ1-2, with D possibly matching TRBD1 (6 bases). CDR3 length equals 15 residues. CDR1 is SGHRS, CDR2 YFSETQ, per germline. Between the trimmed V and J ends, which lost 4 bases and 8 bases, there was a span of 21 bases. The DNA of the CDR3 is TGCGCCAGCAGCAGCCGGGACGGGGATGGGGGCGGCTACACCTTC. Its translation is CASSSRDGDGGGYTF.

The V gene is TRBV11-2, the J gene TRBJ1-2, with unresolved D. V was shortened by 1 base and J by 3 bases, with 3 bases between the two germline ends. Germline V gene data show CDR1 as SGHAT and CDR2 as FQNNGV. There are 12 residues in the CDR3. The CDR3 reads CASSLGDYGYTF. CDR3 bases: TGTGCCAGCAGCTTAGGAGACTATGGCTACACCTTC.

J is TRBJ2-2 and V is TRBV19, with 7 bases that match TRBD2. Per the germline V gene, CDR1 is LNHDA and CDR2 is SQIVND (reference sequence). Trimming cost V 6 bases and J 2 bases; bases outside gene matches: 6. The CDR3 is made up of 15 amino acids. The CDR3 region has the DNA TGTGCCAGTAGCTCCCCGGGGGGAAACACCGGGGAGCTGTTTTTT. Translation gives CASSSPGGNTGELFF.

The chain combines TRBV18 with TRBJ1-5; 8 bases line up with TRBD1. The CDR3 length is 15 residues. Germline V gene lookup returns CDR1 KGHSH and CDR2 LQKENI. V lost 6 bases and J lost 4; bases outside the gene matches: 8. DNA of the CDR3: TGTGCCAGCTCCGAAGGGACAGGCGTTAATCAGCCCCAGCATTTT. This sequence encodes CASSEGTGVNQPQHF.

The J gene is TRBJ1-1, the V gene TRBV28, with no clear D. There are 11 residues in the CDR3. Germline CDR1 reads MDHEN; CDR2 reads SYDVKM. V lost 6 bases and J 2 bases, leaving 4 bases between the germline ends. CDR3 sequence (DNA): TGTGCCAGCAGCTCCAACACTGAAGCTTTCTTT. Translating gives CASSSNTEAFF.

The chain links TRBV7-9 to TRBJ2-3, with TRBD2 identical over 9 bases. With V trimmed by 4 bases and J by 4 bases, 3 bases remained unmatched. The V gene's germline CDR1 is SEHNR and CDR2 FQNEAQ (reference sequence). The CDR3 length is 14 residues. CDR3 in DNA: TGTGCCAGCAGCTCTCTAGCGGGACCAGATACGCAGTATTTT. This gives the protein CASSSLAGPDTQYF. Using reference TRBV7-9 and TRBJ2-3 for the parts outside the CDR3, the full variable domain is DTGVSQNPRHKITKRGQNVTFRCDPISEHNRLYWYRQTLGQGPEFLTYFQNEAQLEKSRLLSDRFSAERPKGSFSTLEIQRTEQGDSAMYLCASSSLAGPDTQYFGPGTRLTVL.

The chain couples TRBV19 to TRBJ1-5; 7 bases line up with TRBD1. The CDR3 is 16 residues long. The germline CDR1 and CDR2 sequences are LNHDA and SQIVND (reference sequence). The V segment lost 5 bases and the J segment 0 bases; nucleotides outside the gene matches: 7. CDR3 in DNA: TGTGCCAGTAGTCAACGACAGGGCTATAGCAATCAGCCCCAGCATTTT. As protein: CASSQRQGYSNQPQHF.

The chain recombines TRBV9 with TRBJ2-3, with 7 bases matching TRBD1. This CDR3 region has 15 residues. The germline V gene encodes CDR1 SGDLS and CDR2 YYNGEE. Trimming took 0 bases from V and 2 from J; bases not matched to a gene: 3. For the CDR3, the DNA is TGTGCCAGCAGCGTAGAGGGACAGCTCACAGATACGCAGTATTTT. It is translated as CASSVEGQLTDTQYF.

This CDR3 reads CASSEPYLEQYF. The CDR3 nucleotides are TGTGCCAGCAGTGAACCCTACCTCGAGCAGTACTTC. The V call is TRBV6-1, the J call TRBJ2-7, with unresolved D. Per the germline V gene, CDR1 is MNHNS and CDR2 is SASEGT. V was shortened by 2 bases and J by 6 bases, with 8 bases between the two germline ends. This CDR3 has 12 residues.

The chain has TRBV3-1 (or the pseudogene TRBV3-2) and TRBJ2-2; 10 bases agree with TRBD2. The germline CDR1 and CDR2 sequences are LGHDT and YNNKEL (reference sequence). The J segment lost 4 bases and the V segment lost 4 bases, leaving 3 bases of the junction unmatched. The CDR3 runs to 15 residues. The CDR3 is CASSRASGGTGELFF. The CDR3 DNA reads TGTGCCAGCAGCCGGGCTAGCGGGGGCACCGGGGAGCTGTTTTTT.

CDR3 in DNA: TGTGCCAGCAGTCTTGCCGGGACAGGGGCGCAGCCCCAGCATTTT. Its translation is CASSLAGTGAQPQHF. The rearrangement joins TRBV28 to TRBJ1-5, with 10 bases lining up with TRBD1. V shed 5 bases and J 7 bases; nucleotides not matched to a gene: 8. CDR1 and CDR2 from the germline V gene are MDHEN and SYDVKM. There are 15 residues in the CDR3.

The rearrangement links TRBV6-5 to TRBJ2-3; a weak D match, TRBD2 (6 bases). The V and J ends lost 7 bases and 1 base respectively, with 15 bases between them. Per the germline V gene, CDR1 is MNHEY and CDR2 is SVGAGI. The CDR3 totals 15 residues. The CDR3 loop is CASKGGAFGTDTQYF. CDR3 nucleotides: TGTGCCAGCAAAGGCGGGGCCTTTGGCACAGATACGCAGTATTTT.

The chain uses TRBV6-5 and TRBJ1-3; the D is unclear. With 1 base removed from V and 5 bases from J, the gap between germline ends came to 12 bases. CDR3 length: 15 residues. Looked up from germline, CDR1 is MNHEY and CDR2 is SVGAGI. CDR3 DNA sequence: TGTGCCAGCAGTTACTTGGGAGGGATCCGAAACACCATATATTTT. Amino acids: CASSYLGGIRNTIYF.

This chain joins TRBV5-1 and TRBJ2-3, with TRBD2 identical over 9 bases. Trimming at V came to 2 bases and at J to 0 bases, leaving 10 bases not matched to a gene. This CDR3 is built from 18 residues. Germline CDR1 is SGHRS and CDR2 is YFSETQ. CDR3 loop: CASSFPAGGLSSTDTQYF. CDR3 DNA: TGCGCCAGCAGCTTCCCAGCGGGGGGTCTGTCTAGCACAGATACGCAGTATTTT.

The rearrangement uses TRBV2 and TRBJ1-4, with 8 bases aligning to TRBD1. Germline V CDR1 and CDR2: SNHLY, FYNNEI. Trimming took 4 bases from V and 6 from J; bases not matched to a gene: 10. This CDR3 has 16 amino acids. CDR3 sequence (DNA): TGTGCCAGCAGTGTTTGGGGCTCAGGGGGCGATGAAAAACTGTTTTTT. It encodes CASSVWGSGGDEKLFF.

This sequence joins TRBV5-1 and TRBJ2-7; D may be TRBD1 (7 bases). The germline gives CDR1 SGHRS, CDR2 YFSETQ. Trimming removed 1 base at V and 5 bases at J, with 13 bases between. The CDR3 contains 14 residues. This CDR3 is CASSLRQGGHEQYF. CDR3 nucleotide sequence: TGCGCCAGCAGCTTGCGACAGGGAGGCCACGAGCAGTACTTC.

This chain links TRBV5-1 with TRBJ2-7; a weak D match, TRBD1 (6 bases). This CDR3 contains 14 residues. Germline V gene data show CDR1 as SGHRS and CDR2 as YFSETQ. Trimming stripped 0 bases from V and 2 bases from J, with 9 bases between. The CDR3, as DNA: TGCGCCAGCAGCTTGGTCCCAGGGGCCTACGAGCAGTACTTC. It codes for CASSLVPGAYEQYF.

The rearrangement joins TRBV7-5 to TRBJ1-3. TRBV7-5 is noted as a pseudogene. This CDR3 has 15 residues. CDR3 in DNA: TGTGCCAGAAGCCACTACCCGCTATCTGGAAACACCATATATTTT. Translation gives CARSHYPLSGNTIYF.

The rearrangement joins TRBV15 to TRBJ2-7; 8 nucleotides align to TRBD2. This CDR3 comprises 15 residues. V shed 1 base, J shed 6 bases, and the junction held 8 bases outside the gene matches. CDR1 LNHNV and CDR2 YYDKDF come from the germline V gene (reference sequence). The CDR3 nucleotides are TGTGCCACCAGCAGAGCCAGCGGGGGTGTTGGCGAGCAGTACTTC. Protein product: CATSRASGGVGEQYF.

The V and J genes are TRBV7-2 and TRBJ2-7, with a tentative D call TRBD2 (6 bases). The CDR3 loop spans 15 amino acids. Trimming left V 2 bases short and J 4 bases short, with 15 bases between. Germline values: CDR1 SGHTA, CDR2 FQGNSA. The CDR3 bases are TGTGCCAGCAGCTTACTGTCGACGGGAGTATACGAGCAGTACTTC. This gives the protein CASSLLSTGVYEQYF.

The genes are TRBV7-2 and TRBJ2-7; the D gene is possibly TRBD2 (5 bases). The CDR3 length is 13 residues. Germline V gene sequence: CDR1 SGHTA, CDR2 FQGNSA. V was pared by 5 bases and J by 7 bases, with 15 bases between. Written as DNA, the CDR3 is TGTGCCAGCAGCCAGATGAAGCGGCGAGAGCAGTACTTC. It yields the protein CASSQMKRREQYF.

The J gene is TRBJ2-7, the V gene TRBV15, with TRBD2 matching over 11 bases. With 4 bases clipped from V and 3 bases from J, the junction kept 5 bases outside the gene matches. CDR1 and CDR2 from the germline V gene are LNHNV and YYDKDF (reference sequence). The CDR3 consists of 15 residues. This chain's CDR3 is CATSTRLAGNYEQYF. Here the CDR3 DNA reads TGTGCCACCAGCACTAGACTAGCGGGGAACTACGAGCAGTACTTC.

The chain uses TRBV28 and TRBJ2-7, with D maybe TRBD1 (6 bases). V was pared by 6 bases and J by 12 bases, with 15 bases between. The CDR3 length is 11 residues. Germline V gives CDR1 MDHEN, CDR2 SYDVKM. Here the CDR3 reads CASRGTLIGYF. The CDR3 DNA follows: TGTGCCAGCAGGGGGACATTAATAGGGTACTTC.

The V and J genes are TRBV4-1 and TRBJ2-3, with 11 bases that match TRBD2. This CDR3 region has 17 residues. The V and J ends lost 5 bases and 0 bases, in that order; junction bases with no gene match: 7. Germline CDR1 and CDR2: MGHRA and YSYEKL. The chain's CDR3 is CASSTQGTSGSTDTQYF. CDR3 DNA sequence: TGCGCCAGCAGCACTCAGGGGACTAGCGGAAGCACAGATACGCAGTATTTT.

This clone was seen once. The rearrangement joins TRBV6-1 to TRBJ1-5; D ambiguous. The CDR3 totals 14 residues. From germline, CDR1 is MNHNS and CDR2 SASEGT. V dropped 1 base and J dropped 7 bases, with 11 bases sitting between them. In nucleotides, the CDR3 is TGTGCCAGCAGTGAAGGGGCCGCCTGGCAGCCCCAGCATTTT. It specifies CASSEGAAWQPQHF.